These T cell receptor beta chains were read from a single sample in a study of beta chain features in type 1 diabetes. Using immunoSEQ multiplex PCR, the repertoire was profiled, and TCRdb retains in-frame clones only, with some absent. The sample yields hundreds of thousands of clones, about 10% seen once. The sample was naive CD4+ T cells from blood. These receptor sequences come from a woman between 18 and 29 years old in good health. Each CDR3 is given with its conserved first and last residue. D genes are given only for firm matches. Not all rows give a size; the values are once, few, many and, for expanded clones, a class.

TRBJ2-3 | few | TRBV5-4 | . | CASSLTGGLPDTQYF | TGTGCCAGCAGCTTGACTGGTGGGCTACCAGATACGCAGTATTTT
TRBJ2-2 | . | TRBV29-1 | . | CSVALTANTGELFF | TGCAGCGTAGCCCTGACAGCCAACACCGGGGAGCTGTTTTTT
TRBJ1-4 | few | TRBV9 | . | CASSPVRGSAEKLFF | TGTGCCAGCAGCCCCGTCCGGGGCAGCGCGGAAAAACTGTTTTTT
TRBJ2-5 | . | TRBV15 | . | CATSRVGGGETQYF | TGTGCCACCAGCAGAGTAGGAGGGGGGGAGACCCAGTACTTC
TRBJ1-5 | . | TRBV7-2 | TRBD1 | CASSLGTGSNQPQHF | TGTGCCAGCAGCTTAGGGACAGGGAGCAATCAGCCCCAGCATTTT
TRBJ2-5 | few | TRBV6-6 | . | CASSYKSGETQYF | TGTGCCAGCAGTTACAAATCGGGAGAGACCCAGTACTTC
TRBJ2-5 | . | TRBV7-2 | . | CASSLSAGPKTQYF | TGTGCCAGCAGCTTATCGGCGGGCCCCAAGACCCAGTACTTC
TRBJ2-1 | few | TRBV2 | . | CASSRNTRLGDEQFF | TGTGCCAGCAGTAGAAATACTAGGCTGGGGGATGAGCAGTTCTTC
TRBJ1-1 | . | TRBV9 | . | CASSVAPMNTEAFF | TGTGCCAGCAGCGTAGCTCCCATGAACACTGAAGCTTTCTTT
TRBJ1-2 | . | TRBV28 | TRBD1 | CASQTTGLGYTF | TGTGCCAGCCAAACGACAGGGCTTGGCTACACCTTC
TRBJ1-5 | few | TRBV7-6 | . | CASSIGINSNQPQHF | TGTGCCAGCAGTATAGGCATTAATAGCAATCAGCCCCAGCATTTT
TRBJ2-5 | . | TRBV7-2 | TRBD1 | CASSRDRLETQYF | TGTGCCAGCAGCCGGGACAGATTAGAGACCCAGTACTTC
TRBJ2-1 | . | TRBV29-1 | TRBD2 | CSVANHGLAKPNEQFF | TGCAGCGTTGCCAATCATGGACTAGCGAAACCCAATGAGCAGTTCTTC
TRBJ1-1 | . | TRBV7-2 | . | CASRPTVNTEAFF | TGTGCCAGCAGACCGACAGTGAACACTGAAGCTTTCTTT
TRBJ1-1 | . | TRBV9 | . | CASSLIHTEAFF | TGTGCCAGCAGCTTAATACACACTGAAGCTTTCTTT
TRBJ2-1 | few | TRBV4-2 | . | CASSQDVGFNEQFF | TGTGCCAGCAGCCAAGATGTTGGGTTCAATGAGCAGTTCTTC
TRBJ2-3 | few | TRBV7-2 | TRBD2 | CASSLAETTDTQYF | TGTGCCAGCAGCCTAGCGGAGACCACAGATACGCAGTATTTT